This T cell receptor beta chain derives from a study of cytotoxic CD8 clonotypes in ibrutinib-treated CLL (dated by TCRdb to the early 2020s). As for the study more broadly: The cohort had 11 to 12 relapsed/refractory and some 15 treatment-naive patients; around 17 were IGHV unmutated. Samples averaged approximately 240,000 productive templates and more than 85,000 productive rearrangements. Cryopreserved peripheral blood mononuclear cells were collected at three points: before therapy, at response, and at either sustained remission or disease progression. All remission and progressive disease samples were collected while patients were still receiving ibrutinib. The response samples were drawn at a median of approximately 12 months into treatment, with a range of about 6 to 36 months. Longitudinal samples were obtainable from about 30% of the roughly 90 participants in the trial. Partial responses were observed in some 24 patients and complete responses in 2; after a median follow-up of around 68 months, remission was maintained in 14 patients and progression was observed in approximately twelve. Results the study describes overall, beyond this receptor: Sampling times were not matched between patients in sustained remission and patients whose disease was progressing, and lymph node repertoires were not examined. At baseline, clonality was higher than in age-matched healthy donors and showed a strong correlation with circulating CD8+ T-cell counts. Clonality increased at ibrutinib response, stayed stable in sustained remission, and fell back toward baseline at progression. Public clonotypes were rare and either shrank or stayed stable during treatment, and the rise in clonality at ibrutinib response reflected expansion of private clonotypes.

A MiSeq instrument was used for deep resolution sequencing, which targeted depths ranging from 1 in 1 million up to 1 in 200,000 T cells, with coverage averaging 10x for each clonotype. The immunoSEQ hsTCRB Kit was used to generate the TCR beta libraries. From the authors' description of their analysis: The data were analyzed with ImmunoSEQ Analyzer and ImmunoSEQ Data Assistant, and V, D and J gene assignments followed IMGT definitions. Clonality was computed as one minus normalized Shannon entropy of productive rearrangement frequencies, ranging from 0 to 1. Public clonotype analysis was restricted to overrepresented clonotypes comprising at least 0.05% of each patient's repertoire. Roughly 13 age-matched healthy donor repertoires from immuneACCESS served as clonality controls. The immuneACCESS repertoire file appears here via TCRdb, limited to in-frame rearrangements. These files lack a portion of the clones; in checked studies, under half of the deficit traces to unresolved V genes, and the cause of the others is not known. That table is the source of V, J and clone size, and D and trimming were worked out from the DNA. This sample gives about 200,000 clones in total; roughly 72% of them show up just once. The ten biggest clones cover roughly 13% of the sample.

Interpreted using the paper, the time point label stands for: roughly 2 years on ibrutinib. For TCR beta library preparation, roughly 1.8 micrograms of genomic DNA was extracted from cryopreserved PBMCs. Longitudinal blood samples from CLL patients on ibrutinib monotherapy underwent high-throughput TCR beta sequencing. The patients took part in an open-label, single-center phase 2 trial of ibrutinib monotherapy. On this clone itself: No antigen is known for it. No base quality information exists; no much larger clone differs at one position.

The germline V gene yields SGHTA for CDR1 and FQGNSA for CDR2. Relative to germline, V is 3 bases shorter and J is 1 base shorter, with 4 bases between their ends. The CDR3 measures 13 amino acids from cysteine to phenylalanine. The CDR3 DNA has 39 bases and is translated from base 1. Sequenced here: PBMCs, sampled after 24 months of ibrutinib treatment. The TCR comes from a human donor with chronic lymphocytic leukemia. In this chain, TRBV7-2 is recombined with TRBJ1-3, with the identity of the D gene unclear. The CDR3 corresponds to CASSLESGNTIYF. The sequenced DNA is TGTGCCAGCAGCTTGGAATCTGGAAACACCATATATTTT.